What follows are 27 T cell receptor beta chains derived from one specimen sequenced in a study of CD8 T cells in ankylosing spondylitis. What these receptors recognize is not known. TCRdb fed the 5' RACE reads into MiXCR, producing one record per CDR3 protein. The sample records just under 550,000 distinct CDR3 sequences, approximately 12% being singletons. Study-level findings and limits: Characteristic of ankylosing spondylitis blood, it appeared, was a TCR beta motif comprising eight highly homologous variants.

Sequencing was done on a sample of blood, either unsorted or a sorted T cell fraction (not recorded which). These receptors were collected from a male donor with ankylosing spondylitis.

This clonotype was counted many times. The rearrangement uses TRBV19 and TRBJ2-2; D is unresolved. Germline assignment: CDR1 LNHDA and CDR2 SQIVND (reference sequence). CDR3 size: 12 residues. V shed 4 bases and J shed 1 base, with 1 base lying between them. The chain's CDR3 is CASSKNTGELFF. DNA of the CDR3: TGTGCCAGTAGTAAGAACACCGGGGAGCTGTTTTTT.

This clonotype was seen a handful of times. The rearrangement links TRBV20-1 to TRBJ2-2; D gene ambiguous. CDR3 length: 16 residues. The ends were cut back, 3 bases at V and 2 bases at J, with 16 bases in the middle. Germline V gene lookup returns CDR1 DFQATT and CDR2 SNEGSKA (reference sequence). The CDR3 sequence: CSASTGLVVNTGELFF. CDR3 DNA: TGCAGTGCTAGCACGGGCCTAGTGGTAAACACCGGGGAGCTGTTTTTT.

This clonotype was seen a few times. The chain links TRBV3-1 to TRBJ2-3, with TRBD2 matching 10 bases. V shed 1 base, J shed 0 bases, and the junction held 13 bases outside the gene matches. This CDR3 contains 20 residues. CDR1 is LGHDT and CDR2 is YNNKEL in the germline V gene (reference sequence). CDR3 protein: CASSQGSLAGVAASTDTQYF. CDR3 sequence (DNA): TGTGCCAGCAGCCAAGGGAGTCTAGCGGGAGTTGCCGCTAGCACAGATACGCAGTATTTT.

This rearrangement joins TRBV4-1 to TRBJ2-4; 7 bases map to TRBD2. The ends lost 0 bases at V and 2 bases at J; junction bases unmatched: 13. CDR1 is MGHRA, CDR2 YSYEKL, per germline. This CDR3 comprises 19 residues. The CDR3 is CASSQELREGWLTKNIQYF. The DNA for the CDR3 is TGCGCCAGCAGCCAAGAGTTAAGGGAGGGTTGGTTGACCAAAAACATTCAGTACTTC.

This clonotype turned up a few times. This rearrangement joins TRBV12-3 or TRBV12-4 to TRBJ2-2; TRBD1 matches 8 bases. This CDR3 spans 17 amino acids. Losses at the gene ends were 5 bases for V and 5 bases for J; bases not matched to a gene: 13. The DNA of the CDR3 is TGTGCCAGCAGTCTCGGACATACAGGGGGAGGAACCGGGGAGCTGTTTTTT. The encoded protein is CASSLGHTGGGTGELFF.

This clonotype was seen a handful of times. This chain links TRBV11-2 with TRBJ1-2; D is uncertain. CDR3 length: 13 amino acids. V was clipped by 0 bases and J by 7 bases, with 9 bases between them. CDR1 is SGHAT and CDR2 is FQNNGV in the germline V gene. In nucleotides, the CDR3 is TGTGCCAGCAGCTTAGATTACCCCAGTGGCTACACCTTC. The encoded protein is CASSLDYPSGYTF.

CDR3 amino acids: CSAIGVVDGYTF. CDR3 DNA sequence: TGCAGTGCTATCGGGGTAGTGGATGGCTACACCTTC. V usage is TRBV20-1 and J usage is TRBJ1-2, with D hard to call. CDR3 length equals 12 residues. Germline CDR1 reads DFQATT; CDR2 reads SNEGSKA (reference sequence). V shed 4 bases and J shed 6 bases, with 12 bases lying between them.

This clonotype has only a few counts. The chain carries TRBV2 and TRBJ2-3; 12 bases match TRBD2. With 6 bases clipped from V and 0 bases from J, the junction kept 4 bases outside the gene matches. Germline CDR1 and CDR2: SNHLY and FYNNEI. This CDR3 comprises 16 residues. The CDR3 spells CASRRTSGTSTDTQYF. The CDR3 bases are TGTGCCAGCAGGAGGACTAGCGGGACTAGCACAGATACGCAGTATTTT.

In this sample, this clonotype turned up a few times. This sequence joins TRBV2 and TRBJ2-7; D is perhaps TRBD1 (6 bases). Germline values: CDR1 SNHLY, CDR2 FYNNEI. The CDR3 has 14 residues. V lost 6 bases and J 3 bases, leaving 15 bases between the germline ends. The DNA for the CDR3 is TGTGCCAGCAGAATCACAGGGCATCGCTACGAGCAGTACTTC. Encoded protein: CASRITGHRYEQYF.

The chain has TRBV20-1 and TRBJ1-1; D unresolved. V was pared by 6 bases and J by 3 bases, with 8 bases between. There are 11 residues in the CDR3. Germline CDR1 DFQATT, CDR2 SNEGSKA (reference sequence). The CDR3 nucleotides read TGCAGTGCGGGAGGTTACACTGAAGCTTTCTTT. Translating gives CSAGGYTEAFF.

This clonotype was counted a few times. CDR3 sequence: CSAPTQETQYF. The CDR3 bases are TGCAGTGCTCCTACTCAAGAGACCCAGTACTTC. The genes are TRBV20-1 and TRBJ2-5; D gene uncertain. The V and J ends lost 5 bases and 2 bases respectively, with 6 bases between them. Germline V gene sequence: CDR1 DFQATT, CDR2 SNEGSKA (reference sequence). The CDR3 contains 11 residues.

There are a few counts of this clonotype. The J gene is TRBJ1-5, the V gene TRBV3-1; 9 bases line up with TRBD1. The CDR3 extends over 14 amino acids. With V trimmed by 3 bases and J by 10 bases, 7 bases remained unmatched. Germline V gene lookup returns CDR1 LGHDT and CDR2 YNNKEL (reference sequence). For the CDR3, the DNA is TGTGCCAGCAGCCAGGGACAGGGCTCCCGTCCCCAGCATTTT. This sequence encodes CASSQGQGSRPQHF.

This clonotype was recorded at least ten times. This sequence joins TRBV29-1 and TRBJ2-7, with D uncertain. V gave up 4 bases and J gave up 2 bases, with 9 bases separating them. The CDR3 consists of 12 residues. Per the germline V gene, CDR1 is SQVTM and CDR2 is ANQGSEA. The DNA for the CDR3 is TGCAGCGTTGTTTACGGCCCCTACGAGCAGTACTTC. Translating it yields CSVVYGPYEQYF.

This clonotype has at least ten counts. V gene TRBV5-1 combines with J gene TRBJ1-1, with D maybe TRBD1 (5 bases). The CDR3 length is 13 residues. V lost 5 bases, J lost 0 bases, and 8 bases lay in between. CDR1 is SGHRS and CDR2 is YFSETQ in the germline V gene. The CDR3 DNA reads as TGCGCCAGCAGGACAGAGATGAACACTGAAGCTTTCTTT. Its protein product is CASRTEMNTEAFF.

This clonotype was observed at least ten times. V gene TRBV7-2 combines with J gene TRBJ1-1; 7 nucleotides agree with TRBD1. Germline trimming cut 5 bases from V and 1 base from J; bases unmatched to any gene: 4. From germline, CDR1 is SGHTA and CDR2 FQGNSA. This CDR3 is 14 amino acids long. The CDR3 DNA sequence: TGTGCCAGCAGCCCCGGGACAGCGAACACTGAAGCTTTCTTT. It encodes CASSPGTANTEAFF.

The CDR3 region is CASSQDPMGEQYV. CDR3 coding DNA: TGTGCCAGCAGCCAAGATCCTATGGGGGAGCAGTACGTC. The chain joins TRBV4-2 to TRBJ2-7; D is ambiguous. CDR1 is LGHNA and CDR2 is YNFKEQ in the germline V gene. CDR3 length: 13 amino acids. V was clipped by 0 bases and J by 7 bases, with 10 bases between them.

This clonotype was seen a handful of times. The chain carries TRBV20-1 and TRBJ2-5; tentatively, D is TRBD1 (6 bases). V was clipped by 6 bases and J by 5 bases, with 13 bases between them. The germline CDR1 and CDR2 sequences are DFQATT and SNEGSKA (reference sequence). The CDR3 is 12 residues long. The chain's CDR3 is CSAPGVSETQYF. The DNA of the CDR3 is TGCAGTGCACCAGGGGTGTCGGAGACCCAGTACTTC.

V usage is TRBV11-2 and J usage is TRBJ1-4, with D possibly TRBD1 on 5 matching bases. Trimming removed 5 bases from V and 6 bases from J, with 10 bases in between. This CDR3 region has 13 residues. CDR1 and CDR2 from the germline V gene are SGHAT and FQNNGV. The CDR3 DNA reads as TGTGCCAGCAGCCAGGGAACCCATGAAAAACTGTTTTTT. The encoded protein is CASSQGTHEKLFF.

V is TRBV30 and J is TRBJ2-1; D gene uncertain. The CDR3 runs to 14 residues. Germline V CDR1 and CDR2: GTSNPN, SVGIG (reference sequence). Trimming left V 2 bases short and J 3 bases short, with 11 bases between. CDR3 loop: CAWSSEWVYNEQFF. The CDR3 DNA reads as TGTGCCTGGAGTAGTGAGTGGGTCTACAATGAGCAGTTCTTC.

This chain joins TRBV18 and TRBJ1-3; D is perhaps TRBD1 (6 bases). The germline gives CDR1 KGHSH, CDR2 LQKENI. V was trimmed by 1 base and J by 10 bases, leaving 14 bases between them. This CDR3 contains 14 residues. The CDR3 DNA is TGTGCCAGCTCACCACGGCCGGGACAACGGACCATATATTTT. It specifies CASSPRPGQRTIYF.

Comment on this clonotype: Germline is not matched at one junction end, which may reflect a read error. The chain carries TRBV20-1 and TRBJ1-4; 8 nucleotides align to TRBD1. Germline V gene sequence: CDR1 DFQATT, CDR2 SNEGSKA (reference sequence). The CDR3 covers 13 residues. The CDR3 here is CSPRDRRNQKLFF. The CDR3 DNA follows: TGCAGTCCTAGGGACAGGAGGAACCAAAAACTGTTTTTT.

The V and J genes are TRBV10-2 and TRBJ1-1; 10 nucleotides match TRBD1. This CDR3 comprises 13 residues. CDR1 is WSHSY and CDR2 is SAAADI in the germline V gene. Unmatched junction bases numbered 5, after V lost 8 bases and J lost 5 bases. The CDR3 loop is CASGQGGETEAFF. CDR3 bases: TGCGCCAGCGGACAGGGGGGGGAAACTGAAGCTTTCTTT.

The genes are TRBV12-5 and TRBJ2-5; 8 nucleotides match TRBD2. The CDR3 totals 15 residues. V lost 4 bases, J lost 4 bases, and 8 bases stayed unmatched. Germline CDR1 reads LGHNT; CDR2 reads FRNRAP. CDR3 DNA sequence: TGTGCTAGTGGTTCGATAGCGGGACCCGGAGAGACCCAGTACTTC. Residues: CASGSIAGPGETQYF.

This clonotype was seen at least ten times. The chain joins TRBV5-1 to TRBJ1-2, with D tentatively TRBD1 (5 bases). Germline lookup yields CDR1 SGHRS and CDR2 YFSETQ. This CDR3 has 16 amino acids. Trimming took off 0 bases at V and 0 bases at J, with 12 bases between the two ends. CDR3 residues: CASSLEAGRSNYGYTF. CDR3 nucleotides: TGCGCCAGCAGCTTGGAAGCAGGGAGATCTAACTATGGCTACACCTTC.

V gene TRBV5-1 combines with J gene TRBJ2-7; no clear D gene. Germline CDR1 and CDR2: SGHRS and YFSETQ. V was cut by 0 bases and J by 3 bases, with 7 bases left in between. This CDR3 is built from 13 residues. In DNA form, the CDR3 reads TGCGCCAGCAGCTTGGCCGGCCACTACGAGCAGTACTTC. Amino acid sequence: CASSLAGHYEQYF.

This clonotype was recorded at least ten times. The chain links TRBV12-3 or TRBV12-4 to TRBJ1-6; D may be TRBD1 (5 bases). V lost 4 bases to trimming and J lost 7 bases, with 17 bases between them. CDR3 size: 16 residues. In DNA, the CDR3 is TGTGCCAGCAGTTCCCGGCGGGGGTTGGGCAATTCACCCCTCCACTTT. Translation: CASSSRRGLGNSPLHF.

In this sample, this clonotype turned up a few times. This chain joins TRBV6-1 and TRBJ2-3, with 7 positions matching TRBD2. The CDR3 runs to 15 residues. The V and J ends lost 6 bases and 3 bases, in that order; junction bases with no gene match: 9. Germline-derived CDR1 and CDR2 are MNHNS and SASEGT. CDR3 sequence: CASSGGLLRTDTQYF. The CDR3 DNA follows: TGTGCCAGCAGCGGGGGACTATTGAGAACAGATACGCAGTATTTT.